The TCR beta chain described here comes from a study of T cells after yellow fever vaccination. Study-wide background: Preparing low-cell-number fractions relied on SMART-Seq v4 Ultra Low Input. Study outcomes and limitations: On re-exposure, the response was weaker but peaked faster, at day 5 versus 15. Shared CD4/CD8 clonotypes were a small share, likely from convergent recombination. In post-booster samples, most primary-vaccination clones reappeared (around 95% CD4, 88% CD8).

TCRdb re-called the 5' RACE reads with MiXCR, one entry per CDR3 protein. The table has approximately 250,000 distinct CDR3 sequences, about 3.5% seen once; the top ten hold around 20%. This clonotype has ten or more counts. What it binds is unknown. The sequence derives from a man aged 18 to 30 who received the YFV17D yellow fever vaccine. The sample in question was PBMCs, obtained 15 days after the yellow fever booster vaccination.

CDR3 residues: CASSPGTSGGADTQYF. As DNA, the CDR3 is TGTGCCAGCAGTCCGGGGACTAGCGGGGGGGCAGATACGCAGTATTTT. The rearrangement uses TRBV12-3 or TRBV12-4 and TRBJ2-3; 16 bases align to TRBD2. The CDR3 is 16 residues long. V lost 5 bases, J lost 4 bases, and 3 bases stayed unmatched.